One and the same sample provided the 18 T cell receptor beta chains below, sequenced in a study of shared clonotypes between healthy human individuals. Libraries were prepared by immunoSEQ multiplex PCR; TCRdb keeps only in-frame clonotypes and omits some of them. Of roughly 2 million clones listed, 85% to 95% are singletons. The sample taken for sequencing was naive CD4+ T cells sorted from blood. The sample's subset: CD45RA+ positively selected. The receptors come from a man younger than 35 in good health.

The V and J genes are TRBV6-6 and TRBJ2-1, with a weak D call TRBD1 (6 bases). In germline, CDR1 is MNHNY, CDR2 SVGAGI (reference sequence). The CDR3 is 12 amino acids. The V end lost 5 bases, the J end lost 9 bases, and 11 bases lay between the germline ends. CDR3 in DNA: TGTGCCAGCAGTACGACAGGCATTGAGCAGTTCTTC. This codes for CASSTTGIEQFF.

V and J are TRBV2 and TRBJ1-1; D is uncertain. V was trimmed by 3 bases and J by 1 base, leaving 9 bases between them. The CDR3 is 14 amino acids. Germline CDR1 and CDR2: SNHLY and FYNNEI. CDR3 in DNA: TGTGCCAGCAGTGATCCGGCAGCGAACACTGAAGCTTTCTTT. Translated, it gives CASSDPAANTEAFF.

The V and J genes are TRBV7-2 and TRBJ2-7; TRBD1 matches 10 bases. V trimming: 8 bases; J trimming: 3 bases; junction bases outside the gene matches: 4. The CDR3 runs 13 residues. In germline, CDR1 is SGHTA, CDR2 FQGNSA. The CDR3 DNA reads TGTGCCAGCCAGGGACAGGGGCTCTACGAGCAGTACTTC. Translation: CASQGQGLYEQYF.

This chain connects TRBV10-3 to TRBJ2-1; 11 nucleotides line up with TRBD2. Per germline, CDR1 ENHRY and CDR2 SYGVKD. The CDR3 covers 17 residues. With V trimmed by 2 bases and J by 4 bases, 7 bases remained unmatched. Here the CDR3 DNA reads TGTGCCATCAGTGAGGCTAGCGGGGGGAGAAATTACAATGAGCAGTTCTTC. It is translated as CAISEASGGRNYNEQFF.

CDR3 loop: CASSTFGRETQYF. Here the CDR3 DNA reads TGCGCCAGCAGTACCTTCGGGAGGGAGACCCAGTACTTC. The chain couples TRBV5-1 to TRBJ2-5, with TRBD2 matching over 7 bases. The CDR3 loop spans 13 amino acids. J lost 5 bases, V lost 5 bases, and 6 bases had no gene match. Germline CDR1 is SGHRS and CDR2 is YFSETQ. The complete variable domain, with remaining parts taken from reference TRBV5-1 and TRBJ2-5, reads KAGVTQTPRYLIKTRGQQVTLSCSPISGHRSVSWYQQTPGQGLQFLFEYFSETQRNKGNFPGRFSGRQFSNSRSEMNVSTLELGDSALYLCASSTFGRETQYFGPGTRLLVL.

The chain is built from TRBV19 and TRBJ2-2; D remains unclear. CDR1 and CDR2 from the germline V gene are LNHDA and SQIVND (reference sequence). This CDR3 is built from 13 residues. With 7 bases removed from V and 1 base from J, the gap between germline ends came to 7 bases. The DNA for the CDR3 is TGTGCCAGTATGACCATGAACACCGGGGAGCTGTTTTTT. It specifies CASMTMNTGELFF.

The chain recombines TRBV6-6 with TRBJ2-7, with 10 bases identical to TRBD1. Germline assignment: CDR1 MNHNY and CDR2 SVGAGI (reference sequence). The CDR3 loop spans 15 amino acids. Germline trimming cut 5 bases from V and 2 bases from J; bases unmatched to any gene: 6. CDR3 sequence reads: CASSDSGTGAYEQYF. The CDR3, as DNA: TGTGCCAGCAGTGATTCCGGGACAGGGGCCTACGAGCAGTACTTC.

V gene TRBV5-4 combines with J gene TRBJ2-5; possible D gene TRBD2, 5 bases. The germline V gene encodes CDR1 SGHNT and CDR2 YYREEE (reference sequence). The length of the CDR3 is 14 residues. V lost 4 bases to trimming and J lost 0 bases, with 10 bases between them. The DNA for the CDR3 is TGTGCCAGCAGCCCACGGGGTGACCAAGAGACCCAGTACTTC. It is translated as CASSPRGDQETQYF. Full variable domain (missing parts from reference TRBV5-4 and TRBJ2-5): ETGVTQSPTHLIKTRGQQVTLRCSSQSGHNTVSWYQQALGQGPQFIFQYYREEENGRGNFPPRFSGLQFPNYSSELNVNALELDDSALYLCASSPRGDQETQYFGPGTRLLVL.

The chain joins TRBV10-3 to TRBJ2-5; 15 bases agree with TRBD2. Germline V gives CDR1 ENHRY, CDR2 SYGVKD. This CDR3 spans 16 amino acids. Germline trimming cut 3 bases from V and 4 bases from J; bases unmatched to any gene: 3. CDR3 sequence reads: CAISDRTSGGGETQYF. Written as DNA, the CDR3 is TGTGCCATCAGTGACCGGACTAGCGGGGGGGGAGAGACCCAGTACTTC.

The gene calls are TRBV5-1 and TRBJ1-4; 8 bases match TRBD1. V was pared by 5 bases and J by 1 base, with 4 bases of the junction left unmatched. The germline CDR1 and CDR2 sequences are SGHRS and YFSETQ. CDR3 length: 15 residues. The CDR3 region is CASRTTGGTNEKLFF. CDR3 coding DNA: TGCGCCAGCAGGACTACAGGGGGAACTAATGAAAAACTGTTTTTT. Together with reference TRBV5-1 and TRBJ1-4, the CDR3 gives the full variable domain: KAGVTQTPRYLIKTRGQQVTLSCSPISGHRSVSWYQQTPGQGLQFLFEYFSETQRNKGNFPGRFSGRQFSNSRSEMNVSTLELGDSALYLCASRTTGGTNEKLFFGSGTQLSVL.

Here the CDR3 reads CASSAGYMYYGYTF. Here the CDR3 DNA reads TGTGCCAGCAGTGCAGGGTATATGTACTATGGCTACACCTTC. This chain links TRBV5-4 with TRBJ1-2; tentative D call: TRBD1 (5 bases). V was trimmed by 5 bases and J by 3 bases, leaving 14 bases between them. This CDR3 has 14 amino acids. Germline CDR1 SGHNT, CDR2 YYREEE (reference sequence).

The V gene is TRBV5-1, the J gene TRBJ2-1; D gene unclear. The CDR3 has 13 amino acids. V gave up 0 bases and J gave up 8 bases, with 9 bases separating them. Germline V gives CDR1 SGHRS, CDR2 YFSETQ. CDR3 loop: CASSLGVRDEQFF. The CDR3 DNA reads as TGCGCCAGCAGCTTGGGAGTTAGGGATGAGCAGTTCTTC. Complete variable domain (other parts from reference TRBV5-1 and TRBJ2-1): KAGVTQTPRYLIKTRGQQVTLSCSPISGHRSVSWYQQTPGQGLQFLFEYFSETQRNKGNFPGRFSGRQFSNSRSEMNVSTLELGDSALYLCASSLGVRDEQFFGPGTRLTVL.

CDR3 in DNA: TGTGCCAGCAGCTTAAGCATCGGGACAGGGTACCACAATGAGCAGTTCTTC. Translation: CASSLSIGTGYHNEQFF. This chain links TRBV13 with TRBJ2-1; 9 positions match TRBD1. CDR3 length equals 17 residues. The trim removed 2 bases at V and 5 bases at J, leaving 10 bases unmatched. In germline, CDR1 is PRHDT, CDR2 FYEKMQ (reference sequence). The complete variable domain, with remaining parts taken from reference TRBV13 and TRBJ2-1, reads AAGVIQSPRHLIKEKRETATLKCYPIPRHDTVYWYQQGPGQDPQFLISFYEKMQSDKGSIPDRFSAQQFSDYHSELNMSSLELGDSALYFCASSLSIGTGYHNEQFFGPGTRLTVL.

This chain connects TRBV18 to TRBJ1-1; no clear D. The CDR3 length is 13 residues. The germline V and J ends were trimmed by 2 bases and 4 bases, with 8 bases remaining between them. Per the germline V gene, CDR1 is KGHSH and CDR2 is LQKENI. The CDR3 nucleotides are TGTGCCAGCTCACCAGCCGCGGGCACTGAAGCTTTCTTT. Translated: CASSPAAGTEAFF.

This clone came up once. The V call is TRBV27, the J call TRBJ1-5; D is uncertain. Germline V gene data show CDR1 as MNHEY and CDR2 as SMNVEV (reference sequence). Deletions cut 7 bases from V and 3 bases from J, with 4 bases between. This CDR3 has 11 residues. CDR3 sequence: CASNPNQPQHF. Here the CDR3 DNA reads TGTGCCAGCAATCCCAATCAGCCCCAGCATTTT.

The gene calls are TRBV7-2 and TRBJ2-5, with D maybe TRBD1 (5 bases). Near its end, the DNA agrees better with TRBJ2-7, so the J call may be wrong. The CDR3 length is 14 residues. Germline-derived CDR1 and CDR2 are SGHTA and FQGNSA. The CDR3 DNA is TGTGCCAGCAGCTTACAGGGTGTTTCAGGCGAGCAGTACTTC. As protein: CASSLQGVSGEQYF.

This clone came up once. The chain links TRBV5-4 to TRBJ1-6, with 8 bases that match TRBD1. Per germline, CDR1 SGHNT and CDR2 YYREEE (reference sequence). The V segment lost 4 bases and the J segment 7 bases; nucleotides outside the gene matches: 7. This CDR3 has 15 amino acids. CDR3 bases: TGTGCCAGCAGCCGGACAGGGACCCAGAATTCACCCCTCCACTTT. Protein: CASSRTGTQNSPLHF.

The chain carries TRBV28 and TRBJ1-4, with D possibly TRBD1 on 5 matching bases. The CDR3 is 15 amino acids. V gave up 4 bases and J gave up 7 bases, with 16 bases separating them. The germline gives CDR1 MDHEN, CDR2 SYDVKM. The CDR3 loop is CASSSLRGGVEKLFF. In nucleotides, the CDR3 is TGTGCCAGCAGTTCCCTCCGGGGCGGGGTTGAAAAACTGTTTTTT.